The 20 T cell receptor beta chains given below trace back to one sample, sequenced in a study of read filtering for tumor transcriptome and immune sequencing. Molecular barcoded adaptors covering alpha/delta and beta/gamma chains were used on about 390 ng RNA. Using its own MiXCR run on the reads, TCRdb lists one record per CDR3 protein. The sample lists about 90,000 distinct CDR3 sequences; roughly an eighth were seen once. Sequences were obtained from a population of CD138-negative cells sorted from bone marrow. These receptors all come from a donor aged 40 or older with multiple myeloma.

This clonotype appeared many times. This chain uses TRBV27 with TRBJ2-1; 10 bases align to TRBD1. The CDR3 loop spans 15 amino acids. Per the germline V gene, CDR1 is MNHEY and CDR2 is SMNVEV (reference sequence). V gave up 3 bases and J gave up 7 bases; unmatched junction bases: 6. The CDR3 sequence: CASSFRQGATNEQFF. CDR3 nucleotide sequence: TGTGCCAGCAGTTTCCGACAGGGGGCCACTAATGAGCAGTTCTTC.

In its sample, this clonotype was seen many times. The chain combines TRBV29-1 with TRBJ2-2, with D tentatively TRBD1 or TRBD2 (6 bases each). The ends were cut back, 4 bases at V and 6 bases at J, with 21 bases in the middle. The CDR3 has 16 amino acids. CDR1 and CDR2 (germline): SQVTM, ANQGSEA. The CDR3 loop reads CSVVASEGGTAGELFF. CDR3 nucleotide sequence: TGCAGCGTTGTGGCCTCCGAGGGGGGAACGGCCGGGGAGCTGTTTTTT.

Ten or more counts support this clonotype. V gene TRBV5-5 combines with J gene TRBJ2-1; no definite D call. The germline CDR1 and CDR2 sequences are SGHKS and YYEKEE (reference sequence). V was cut by 0 bases and J by 2 bases, with 6 bases left in between. CDR3 length: 14 residues. The CDR3 DNA is TGTGCCAGCAGCTTGGTTTTCGCCTACAATGAGCAGTTCTTC. It encodes CASSLVFAYNEQFF.

This clonotype was recorded many times. The CDR3 DNA follows: TGCGCCAGCAGCTTGCAAGGGGCAACTAATGAAAAACTGTTTTTT. It is translated as CASSLQGATNEKLFF. The J gene is TRBJ1-4, the V gene TRBV5-1, with TRBD1 as a possible D gene (5 bases). CDR3 size: 15 residues. The V gene lost 1 base and the J gene lost 0 bases, with 7 bases spanning the gap. Germline V gene lookup returns CDR1 SGHRS and CDR2 YFSETQ.

This clonotype was seen ten or more times. The V gene is TRBV28, the J gene TRBJ2-1; D is perhaps TRBD2 (6 bases). Germline CDR1 is MDHEN and CDR2 is SYDVKM. This CDR3 comprises 15 residues. Trimming removed 6 bases at V and 4 bases at J, with 16 bases between. The CDR3 region is CASSTTSRWYNEQFF. The CDR3 coding sequence is TGTGCCAGCAGCACGACTAGTCGATGGTACAATGAGCAGTTCTTC.

The sample holds many counts of this clonotype. The rearrangement joins TRBV29-1 to TRBJ1-1; D uncertain. Deletions cut 4 bases from V and 6 bases from J, with 12 bases between. The CDR3 totals 12 residues. CDR1 is SQVTM, CDR2 ANQGSEA, per germline. CDR3 in amino acids: CSVAGTRPEAFF. DNA of the CDR3: TGCAGCGTTGCAGGTACACGCCCTGAAGCTTTCTTT.

About this clonotype: A read error may account for a junction end that differs from germline. The CDR3 is CASSPDRPSNTETFF. DNA for the CDR3: TGCGCCAGCAGCCCGGACAGACCTTCGAACACTGAAACTTTCTTT. V gene TRBV5-1 combines with J gene TRBJ1-1, with D perhaps matching TRBD1 (6 bases). The length of the CDR3 is 15 residues. The germline gives CDR1 SGHRS, CDR2 YFSETQ.

This clonotype was observed at least ten times. J is TRBJ2-7 and V is TRBV7-8; a possible D gene is TRBD2 (6 bases). This CDR3 comprises 13 residues. Per the germline V gene, CDR1 is SGHVS and CDR2 is FQNEAQ. The germline V and J ends were trimmed by 0 bases and 6 bases, with 9 bases remaining between them. CDR3 loop: CASSLARDSEQYF. In DNA, the CDR3 is TGTGCCAGCAGCTTAGCGCGGGACTCCGAGCAGTACTTC.

The V gene is TRBV2, the J gene TRBJ2-2; 8 bases are a match to TRBD1. With 5 bases clipped from V and 6 bases from J, the junction kept 17 bases outside the gene matches. The CDR3 has 18 amino acids. The germline V gene has CDR1 SNHLY and CDR2 FYNNEI. The CDR3 loop reads CASSLYRDRSSGAGELFF. The CDR3 DNA follows: TGTGCCAGCAGTCTTTACCGGGACAGGAGTTCTGGGGCCGGGGAGCTGTTTTTT. Drawing the rest from reference TRBV2 and TRBJ2-2, the complete variable domain is EPEVTQTPSHQVTQMGQEVILRCVPISNHLYFYWYRQILGQKVEFLVSFYNNEISEKSEIFDDQFSVERPDGSNFTLKIRSTKLEDSAMYFCASSLYRDRSSGAGELFFGEGSRLTVL.

This clonotype appeared a single time. The chain recombines TRBV7-9 with TRBJ2-5, with 9 bases fitting TRBD2. The CDR3 length is 17 residues. Per germline, CDR1 SEHNR and CDR2 FQNEAQ (reference sequence). With V trimmed by 3 bases and J by 5 bases, 13 bases remained unmatched. The CDR3 DNA is TGTGCCAGCAGCTTCGTCCTAGCGGGGAATGGGGGCGAGACCCAGTACTTC. Translated: CASSFVLAGNGGETQYF.

This clonotype occurred many times. The chain's CDR3 is CSARDQAFGNTIYF. CDR3 DNA sequence: TGCAGTGCTAGAGACCAGGCGTTCGGAAACACCATATATTTT. The rearrangement joins TRBV20-1 to TRBJ1-3; D gene ambiguous. V lost 0 bases and J lost 4, with 10 bases in between. The CDR3 spans 14 residues. The V gene's germline CDR1 is DFQATT and CDR2 SNEGSKA (reference sequence).

In DNA, the CDR3 is TGTGCCAGCAGTTCCGGGACAGGGTTAGAGCAGTACTTC. It yields the protein CASSSGTGLEQYF. This chain links TRBV12-3 or TRBV12-4 with TRBJ2-7, with TRBD1 identical over 9 bases. Germline trimming cut 4 bases from V and 7 bases from J; bases unmatched to any gene: 5. The CDR3 consists of 13 residues.

Many counts were recorded for this clonotype. This rearrangement joins TRBV6-6 to TRBJ2-3; no clear D. The V gene's germline CDR1 is MNHNY and CDR2 SVGAGI (reference sequence). The CDR3 sequence is 13 residues long. Trimming removed 6 bases from V and 0 bases from J, with 7 bases in between. The CDR3 region has the DNA TGTGCCAGCAGGGGTGCCAGCACAGATACGCAGTATTTT. Its translation: CASRGASTDTQYF.

A few counts support this clonotype. The V call is TRBV5-1, the J call TRBJ1-3, with D possibly being TRBD1 (6 bases). The CDR3 totals 15 residues. V lost 7 bases, J lost 0 bases, and 14 bases lay in between. CDR1 SGHRS and CDR2 YFSETQ come from the germline V gene. CDR3 nucleotides: TGCGCCAGCCGGGACACTCATCGCTCTGGAAACACCATATATTTT. Its translation is CASRDTHRSGNTIYF. The full variable domain, rest sourced from reference TRBV5-1 and TRBJ1-3, is KAGVTQTPRYLIKTRGQQVTLSCSPISGHRSVSWYQQTPGQGLQFLFEYFSETQRNKGNFPGRFSGRQFSNSRSEMNVSTLELGDSALYLCASRDTHRSGNTIYFGEGSWLTVV.

The rearrangement links TRBV10-1 to TRBJ2-5, with D possibly TRBD2 on 5 matching bases. The germline CDR1 and CDR2 sequences are WNHNN and SYGVQD (reference sequence). This CDR3 is 14 amino acids long. The V gene lost 0 bases and the J gene lost 13 bases, with 18 bases spanning the gap. The CDR3 DNA is TGCGCCAGCAGTGAGTCACACCCGAGGGAGCCCCGGTACTTC. Protein: CASSESHPREPRYF.

This clonotype showed up many times. The chain has TRBV21-1 and TRBJ2-3. TRBV21-1 is termed a pseudogene. The CDR3 has 14 amino acids. CDR3 in amino acids: CASIQLQLTDTQYF. Here the CDR3 DNA reads TGTGCCAGCATCCAACTTCAGCTTACAGATACGCAGTATTTT.

This clonotype was seen repeatedly, ten times or more. This chain connects TRBV29-1 to TRBJ2-7, with TRBD2 matching 8 bases. Germline values: CDR1 SQVTM, CDR2 ANQGSEA. This CDR3 region has 12 residues. The CDR3 coding sequence is TGCAGTGCCTCATTGCGGGGGGACGAGCAGTACTTC. This sequence encodes CSASLRGDEQYF.

This clonotype has more than one count but fewer than ten. The genes are TRBV15 and TRBJ1-5; D is possibly TRBD1 (5 bases). With 1 base removed from V and 0 bases from J, the gap between germline ends came to 10 bases. Germline V gene lookup returns CDR1 LNHNV and CDR2 YYDKDF (reference sequence). This CDR3 has 16 amino acids. Here the CDR3 reads CATSRAGTDSNQPQHF. CDR3 nucleotide sequence: TGTGCCACCAGCAGAGCCGGGACGGATAGCAATCAGCCCCAGCATTTT.

In this sample, this clonotype turned up many times. The J gene is TRBJ2-1, the V gene TRBV24-1; 7 bases line up with TRBD1. V lost 3 bases to trimming and J lost 7 bases; unmatched junction nucleotides: 5. The CDR3 runs to 14 residues. CDR1 KGHDR and CDR2 SFDVKD come from the germline V gene. CDR3 residues: CATSDRDRQNEQFF. CDR3 nucleotides: TGTGCCACCAGTGATCGGGACAGACAAAATGAGCAGTTCTTC.

This clonotype was picked up many times. The rearrangement uses TRBV18 and TRBJ2-1, with 7 nucleotides matching TRBD1. Germline V CDR1 and CDR2: KGHSH, LQKENI. V lost 4 bases to trimming and J lost 5 bases; unmatched junction nucleotides: 5. There are 14 residues in the CDR3. DNA for the CDR3: TGTGCCAGCTCACTCTCCGGGACAGACAATGAGCAGTTCTTC. Translated: CASSLSGTDNEQFF.